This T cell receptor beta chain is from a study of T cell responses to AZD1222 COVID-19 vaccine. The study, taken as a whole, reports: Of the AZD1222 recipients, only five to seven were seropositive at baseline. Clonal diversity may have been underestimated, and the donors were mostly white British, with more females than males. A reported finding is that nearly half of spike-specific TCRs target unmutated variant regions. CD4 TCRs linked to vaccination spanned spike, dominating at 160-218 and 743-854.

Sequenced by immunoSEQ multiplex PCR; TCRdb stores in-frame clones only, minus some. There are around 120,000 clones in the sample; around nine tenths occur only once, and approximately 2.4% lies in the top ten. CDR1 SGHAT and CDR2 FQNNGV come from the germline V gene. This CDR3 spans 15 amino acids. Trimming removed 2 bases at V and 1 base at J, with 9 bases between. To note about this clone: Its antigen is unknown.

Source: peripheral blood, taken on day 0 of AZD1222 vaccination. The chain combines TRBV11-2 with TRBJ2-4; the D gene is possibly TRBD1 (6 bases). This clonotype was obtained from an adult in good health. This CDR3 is CASSLIQGAKNIQYF. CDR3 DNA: TGTGCCAGCAGCTTAATCCAGGGGGCCAAAAACATTCAGTACTTC.